The 25 T cell receptor beta chains below come from one sample, sequenced in a study of blood T cell repertoires in COVID-19. Generated by immunoSEQ multiplex PCR, the TCRdb table keeps only in-frame clones and is missing some. The top ten clones hold around 1.1% of a sample with about 430,000 clones, 85% to 90% of them seen once. The sequenced material came from PBMCs or T cells enriched from blood (not recorded which). These receptors were taken from a man aged 25 to 40 who had recovered from COVID-19.

V gene TRBV19 combines with J gene TRBJ2-3, with 11 bases matching TRBD2. The CDR3 runs to 11 residues. Per the germline V gene, CDR1 is LNHDA and CDR2 is SQIVND (reference sequence). The CDR3 DNA is TGTGTAGCGGGAGGGCCGGATACGCAGTATTTT. Translation gives CVAGGPDTQYF.

This clone is a singleton in its sample. The rearrangement links TRBV13 to TRBJ2-1; D is perhaps TRBD2 (6 bases). Germline CDR1 is PRHDT and CDR2 is FYEKMQ (reference sequence). The CDR3 has 14 amino acids. The V and J ends lost 5 bases and 10 bases respectively, with 18 bases between them. DNA of the CDR3: TGTGCCAGCAGCCGCGGGACCCCCGACATGGAGCAGTTCTTC. This sequence encodes CASSRGTPDMEQFF.

The chain has TRBV27 and TRBJ1-2, with D perhaps TRBD1 (6 bases). The V gene's germline CDR1 is MNHEY and CDR2 SMNVEV (reference sequence). V was trimmed by 5 bases and J by 6 bases, leaving 13 bases between them. The length of the CDR3 is 13 residues. Here the CDR3 reads CASSPQGPHGYTF. In DNA, the CDR3 is TGTGCCAGCAGTCCACAGGGACCCCATGGCTACACCTTC.

The chain carries TRBV5-4 and TRBJ1-2; 7 nucleotides align to TRBD1. This CDR3 comprises 16 residues. The germline V gene encodes CDR1 SGHNT and CDR2 YYREEE (reference sequence). J gave up 3 bases and V 4 bases, and 12 bases lay outside the gene matches. The CDR3 loop is CASSRSTGDVDYGYTF. The CDR3 DNA follows: TGTGCCAGCAGCAGGAGCACAGGGGACGTCGACTATGGCTACACCTTC.

The V gene is TRBV2, the J gene TRBJ2-1; D not resolved. The V gene lost 3 bases and the J gene lost 0 bases, with 6 bases spanning the gap. Looked up from germline, CDR1 is SNHLY and CDR2 is FYNNEI. The CDR3 is 14 residues long. CDR3 amino acids: CASSEVSSYNEQFF. DNA of the CDR3: TGTGCCAGCAGTGAGGTTAGCTCCTACAATGAGCAGTTCTTC.

The gene calls are TRBV5-4 and TRBJ1-2; D is uncertain. The CDR3 has 14 amino acids. The V gene's germline CDR1 is SGHNT and CDR2 YYREEE (reference sequence). V was pared by 5 bases and J by 2 bases, with 13 bases between. The CDR3 sequence: CASRLPGSNYGYTF. The CDR3 DNA is TGTGCCAGCAGGCTTCCGGGGAGCAACTATGGCTACACCTTC.

The chain carries TRBV18 and TRBJ2-3; D remains unclear. V shed 0 bases and J shed 0 bases, with 7 bases lying between them. This CDR3 contains 15 residues. CDR1 KGHSH and CDR2 LQKENI come from the germline V gene. The DNA of the CDR3 is TGTGCCAGCTCACCACCGTCAGTGAGCACAGATACGCAGTATTTT. Encoded protein: CASSPPSVSTDTQYF.

The chain links TRBV12-5 to TRBJ1-5; maybe TRBD1 (5 bases). Between the trimmed V and J ends, which lost 2 bases and 9 bases, there was a span of 8 bases. This CDR3 is built from 12 residues. Germline-derived CDR1 and CDR2 are LGHNT and FRNRAP. CDR3 bases: TGTGCTAGTGGTTTGCCCCAGGGGCCCCAGCATTTT. Translated, it gives CASGLPQGPQHF.

This chain links TRBV4-1 with TRBJ1-5, with 10 bases matching TRBD1. Germline V lookup: CDR1 MGHRA, CDR2 YSYEKL. V trimming: 4 bases; J trimming: 7 bases; junction bases outside the gene matches: 10. The CDR3 is 16 residues long. The CDR3 loop reads CASSLWDRGVEQPQHF. CDR3 bases: TGCGCCAGCAGCCTTTGGGACAGGGGTGTAGAACAGCCCCAGCATTTT.

The CDR3 coding sequence is TGTGCCAGCCATAGCGTCCATTCCTACAATGAGCAGTTCTTC. Translated, it gives CASHSVHSYNEQFF. The chain employs TRBV28 and TRBJ2-1; a possible D gene is TRBD2 (5 bases). This CDR3 spans 14 amino acids. Trimming removed 8 bases at V and 1 base at J, with 12 bases between. The germline CDR1 and CDR2 sequences are MDHEN and SYDVKM.

The rearrangement joins TRBV7-6 to TRBJ1-4; D not certain. The V and J ends lost 1 base and 0 bases respectively, with 6 bases between them. This CDR3 is 15 amino acids long. Germline lookup yields CDR1 SGHVS and CDR2 FNYEAQ. The CDR3: CASSLDGATNEKLFF. In nucleotides, the CDR3 is TGTGCCAGCAGCTTAGACGGGGCAACTAATGAAAAACTGTTTTTT.

Note on this clone: The sample carries other DNA sequences with the same CDR3. The genes are TRBV20-1 and TRBJ1-2; no definite D call. V lost 6 bases and J lost 0, with 5 bases in between. The CDR3 has 11 residues. Germline V gene lookup returns CDR1 DFQATT and CDR2 SNEGSKA (reference sequence). The DNA of the CDR3 is TGCAGTGCAACAGCTAACTATGGCTACACCTTC. It is translated as CSATANYGYTF.

As regards this clone: At one end the junction does not follow the germline gene, possibly because of a read error. The chain uses TRBV7-7 and TRBJ2-3; 10 nucleotides agree with TRBD2. Looked up from germline, CDR1 is SSHAT and CDR2 is FNYEAQ (reference sequence). This CDR3 is built from 15 residues. The CDR3 sequence is CASSLGLAETDTQYF. DNA of the CDR3: TGTGCTAGCAGCTTAGGACTAGCGGAAACAGATACGCAGTATTTT.

The rearrangement links TRBV14 to TRBJ2-1; 15 bases agree with TRBD2. The junction had 7 bases not matched to a gene; V was cut back by 4 bases and J by 6 bases. Looked up from germline, CDR1 is SGHDN and CDR2 is FVKESK. This CDR3 has 17 residues. This CDR3 is CASSRTSGRAVGNEQFF. The DNA for the CDR3 is TGTGCCAGCAGCCGGACTAGCGGGAGGGCAGTTGGCAATGAGCAGTTCTTC. The complete variable domain, with remaining parts taken from reference TRBV14 and TRBJ2-1, reads EAGVTQFPSHSVIEKGQTVTLRCDPISGHDNLYWYRRVMGKEIKFLLHFVKESKQDESGMPNNRFLAERTGGTYSTLKVQPAELEDSGVYFCASSRTSGRAVGNEQFFGPGTRLTVL.

CDR3 in DNA: TGTGCCACCGCCAAAGGGGACAGACGTCGGTATTTT. Its protein product is CATAKGDRRRYF. This rearrangement joins TRBV24-1 to TRBJ2-3; 7 positions match TRBD1. The CDR3 runs 12 residues. Unmatched junction bases numbered 13, after V lost 9 bases and J lost 14 bases. In germline, CDR1 is KGHDR, CDR2 SFDVKD.

The V and J genes are TRBV20-1 and TRBJ2-1; D ambiguous. The V gene lost 1 base and the J gene lost 13 bases, with 11 bases spanning the gap. Germline-derived CDR1 and CDR2 are DFQATT and SNEGSKA (reference sequence). This CDR3 region has 11 residues. Written as DNA, the CDR3 is TGCAGTGCTAGAGGACCCACAGCCCAGTTCTTC. Translating gives CSARGPTAQFF.

This clone was seen only a few times. The V and J genes are TRBV10-1 and TRBJ2-7; TRBD1 matches at 10 bases. After removal of 5 bases from V and 3 bases from J, the junction contained 7 bases not matched to a gene. The CDR3 spans 15 residues. CDR1 is WNHNN, CDR2 SYGVQD, per germline (reference sequence). The CDR3 loop is CASSSVGTGDYEQYF. The CDR3 nucleotides are TGCGCCAGCAGTTCAGTTGGGACAGGGGACTACGAGCAGTACTTC.

The rearrangement uses TRBV2 and TRBJ2-2; maybe TRBD1 (5 bases). This CDR3 region has 16 residues. The ends were cut back, 6 bases at V and 0 bases at J, with 14 bases in the middle. Germline V gene data show CDR1 as SNHLY and CDR2 as FYNNEI. The CDR3 is CASRILRTTNTGELFF. Written as DNA, the CDR3 is TGTGCCAGCAGAATTCTCCGGACAACGAACACCGGGGAGCTGTTTTTT.

This chain connects TRBV19 to TRBJ2-3, with 7 bases fitting TRBD2. V shed 7 bases and J 6 bases; nucleotides not matched to a gene: 13. The germline V gene encodes CDR1 LNHDA and CDR2 SQIVND (reference sequence). This CDR3 has 15 amino acids. CDR3 residues: CASKLGGSEMDTQYF. CDR3 nucleotides: TGTGCCAGTAAACTCGGCGGGAGTGAAATGGATACGCAGTATTTT.

The rearrangement uses TRBV5-1 and TRBJ1-4; D may be TRBD1 (6 bases). From germline, CDR1 is SGHRS and CDR2 YFSETQ. CDR3 length equals 14 residues. V shed 4 bases and J shed 5 bases, with 12 bases lying between them. The DNA of the CDR3 is TGCGCCAGCAGCCTAGGACAGAACAATGAAAAACTGTTTTTT. The encoded protein is CASSLGQNNEKLFF.

The chain has TRBV7-2 and TRBJ2-3, with 7 positions matching TRBD2. CDR3 size: 16 residues. V shed 5 bases and J 5 bases; nucleotides not matched to a gene: 13. Germline V CDR1 and CDR2: SGHTA, FQGNSA. Here the CDR3 reads CASSLRWRESLDTQYF. In DNA form, the CDR3 reads TGTGCCAGCAGCCTAAGGTGGCGGGAGTCATTAGATACGCAGTATTTT. Using reference TRBV7-2 and TRBJ2-3 for the parts outside the CDR3, the full variable domain is GAGVSQSPSNKVTEKGKDVELRCDPISGHTALYWYRQSLGQGLEFLIYFQGNSAPDKSGLPSDRFSAERTGGSVSTLTIQRTQQEDSAVYLCASSLRWRESLDTQYFGPGTRLTVL.

The chain links TRBV28 to TRBJ1-1; 7 bases are a match to TRBD1. CDR3 length equals 14 residues. Germline V gene sequence: CDR1 MDHEN, CDR2 SYDVKM. V was clipped by 2 bases and J by 3 bases; unmatched bases: 3. This CDR3 is CASSLGQGDTEAFF. The CDR3 nucleotides are TGTGCCAGCAGTTTAGGTCAGGGGGACACTGAAGCTTTCTTT.

The genes are TRBV1 and TRBJ1-5; the DNA was not compared with TRBD1, the D call given in the table. TRBV1 is designated a pseudogene. This CDR3 has 22 amino acids. CDR3 sequence reads: CTSSQCPLSHTQTQGSNQPQHF. In DNA form, the CDR3 reads TGCACCAGCAGCCAATGCCCACTCTCCCACACCCAGACACAGGGCAGCAATCAGCCCCAGCATTTT.

The genes are TRBV21-1 and TRBJ1-2; TRBD1, the table's D call, lacks a check against the DNA. TRBV21-1 is a documented pseudogene. The CDR3 has 15 residues. CDR3 DNA sequence: TGTGCCAGCAGGTTTTACTCAGGGAAGCCTCGGGGCTACACCTTC. Amino acids: CASRFYSGKPRGYTF.

This chain uses TRBV9 with TRBJ2-7; 8 bases are shared with TRBD2. The CDR3 runs 16 residues. After removal of 1 base from V and 0 bases from J, the junction contained 6 bases not matched to a gene. The germline V gene has CDR1 SGDLS and CDR2 YYNGEE. CDR3 DNA: TGTGCCAGCAGCGTACGGGCCAGCGGGAGCTCCTACGAGCAGTACTTC. Protein: CASSVRASGSSYEQYF.